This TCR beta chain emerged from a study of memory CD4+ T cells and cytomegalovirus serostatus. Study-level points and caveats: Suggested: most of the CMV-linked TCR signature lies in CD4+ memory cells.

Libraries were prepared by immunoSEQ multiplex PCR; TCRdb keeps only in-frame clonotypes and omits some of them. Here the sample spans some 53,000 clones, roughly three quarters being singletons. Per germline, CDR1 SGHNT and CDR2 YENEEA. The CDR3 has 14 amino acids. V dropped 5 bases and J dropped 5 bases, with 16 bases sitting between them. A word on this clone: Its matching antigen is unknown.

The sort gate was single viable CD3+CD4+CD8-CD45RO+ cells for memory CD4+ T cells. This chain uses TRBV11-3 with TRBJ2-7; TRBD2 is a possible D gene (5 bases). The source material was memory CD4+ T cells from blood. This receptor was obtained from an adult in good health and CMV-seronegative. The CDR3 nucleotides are TGTGCCAGCAGCCCCGGCGCGGGTATGGACGAGCAGTACTTC. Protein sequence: CASSPGAGMDEQYF.